This T cell receptor (beta chain) emerged from a study of T cell repertoires in cytomegalovirus infection. Study in general: In the study, CMV epitopes included recently identified HLA-C-restricted and well-studied HLA-B-restricted ones. CMV infection together with matching HLA type was indicated by public TCR beta signatures.

Regarding this clonotype: The antigen is not known.

This CDR3 is built from 15 residues. The junction had 8 bases not matched to a gene; V was cut back by 3 bases and J by 5 bases. The germline CDR1 and CDR2 sequences are SQVTM and ANQGSEA. Study results and caveats: Clonotype analysis showed dominance of the ex vivo response by HLA-C-restricted CMV-specific TCR beta clonotypes.

One entry per CDR3 protein, called by TCRdb with MiXCR from the reads. Of under 450,000 distinct CDR3 sequences in the sample, about 35% are singletons; the top ten hold approximately 13%. The chain is built from TRBV29-1 and TRBJ2-5; the match to TRBD2 covers 11 bases. The input for sequencing was cultured PBMCs, taken from culture after CMV antigen stimulation. The receptor was derived from a human donor in good health (CMV status not recorded). Some clones in this sample may be carry-over from other donors' samples. The CDR3 reads CSVDTSGSPRETQYF. As DNA, the CDR3 is TGCAGCGTTGATACTAGCGGGAGCCCGCGGGAGACCCAGTACTTC.